A single T cell receptor (beta chain) is shown here with its context. The method was immunoSEQ multiplex PCR; TCRdb's version includes in-frame clones alone and lacks a portion of them. The data show roughly 350,000 clones, 85% to 90% seen once. Documented treatment: approximately 18 received Ad26.COV2.S at low or high dose, single or two shots; about 5 received placebo; per-sample allocation not given. On day 63 after the first injection, vaccine and placebo recipients gave samples. The data belong to a study of Ad26.COV2.S vaccination and SARS-CoV-2 variants. The sample in question was peripheral blood, obtained in a trial of Ad26.COV2.S vaccine versus placebo. This sequence originates from a person between 18 and 65 years old who received the Ad26.COV2.S COVID-19 vaccine or a placebo.

The CDR3 region is CSASSREEKTQYF. The DNA of the CDR3 is TGCAGTGCTAGTAGCAGGGAAGAAAAGACCCAGTACTTC. This chain uses TRBV20-1 with TRBJ2-5; weak D call: TRBD1 (5 bases). The length of the CDR3 is 13 residues. Trimming stripped 3 bases from V and 6 bases from J, with 14 bases between. Germline CDR1 reads DFQATT; CDR2 reads SNEGSKA (reference sequence).